The 28 T cell receptor beta chains below were found in one sample sequenced in a study of blood T cell repertoires in COVID-19. The data were produced by immunoSEQ multiplex PCR, yet TCRdb's version contains in-frame clones alone and is incomplete. Counted here are 95,000 to 150,000 clones, 88% occurring once; the ten biggest clones make up roughly 7.6%. Specimen: peripheral blood. The source of these receptors is a man aged 45-60 years with acute or convalescent COVID-19.

CDR3 loop: CASSGFTGVGNQPQHF. CDR3 DNA: TGTGCCAGTAGTGGATTTACAGGCGTGGGCAATCAGCCCCAGCATTTT. This chain uses TRBV19 with TRBJ1-5; TRBD1 might be the D (5 bases). Germline CDR1 and CDR2: LNHDA and SQIVND (reference sequence). Trimming removed 5 bases at V and 2 bases at J, with 16 bases between. The CDR3 sequence is 16 residues long.

The chain carries TRBV5-1 and TRBJ2-5; perhaps TRBD2 as D (6 bases). CDR1 and CDR2 from the germline V gene are SGHRS and YFSETQ. Trimming removed 0 bases from V and 3 bases from J, with 15 bases in between. The CDR3 extends over 16 amino acids. As DNA, the CDR3 is TGCGCCAGCAGCTTGGGACTAGGGGTCGGGGAAGAGACCCAGTACTTC. Translating gives CASSLGLGVGEETQYF. Looking up the rest from reference TRBV5-1 and TRBJ2-5 gives the full variable domain: KAGVTQTPRYLIKTRGQQVTLSCSPISGHRSVSWYQQTPGQGLQFLFEYFSETQRNKGNFPGRFSGRQFSNSRSEMNVSTLELGDSALYLCASSLGLGVGEETQYFGPGTRLLVL.

This clone was detected once. J is TRBJ2-7 and V is TRBV5-4; 12 bases match TRBD2. This CDR3 region has 15 residues. V lost 0 bases to trimming and J lost 3 bases; unmatched junction nucleotides: 1. Germline V CDR1 and CDR2: SGHNT, YYREEE (reference sequence). The DNA of the CDR3 is TGTGCCAGCAGCTTGGGACTAGCGGGAGTCTACGAGCAGTACTTC. This encodes CASSLGLAGVYEQYF.

This clone appeared once. V is TRBV6-6 and J is TRBJ2-7; 7 bases align to TRBD1. The CDR3 consists of 13 residues. Unmatched junction bases numbered 4, after V lost 5 bases and J lost 3 bases. Germline CDR1 reads MNHNY; CDR2 reads SVGAGI (reference sequence). The CDR3 nucleotides are TGTGCCAGCAGTCTTGGACAGGACTACGAGCAGTACTTC. Residues: CASSLGQDYEQYF.

The chain employs TRBV12-3 or TRBV12-4 and TRBJ2-2, with D maybe TRBD2 (6 bases). The CDR3 loop spans 13 amino acids. Deletions cut 8 bases from V and 4 bases from J, with 11 bases between. CDR3 sequence (DNA): TGTGCCAGCGGAGGGGTTTCCACCGGGGAGCTGTTTTTT. It encodes CASGGVSTGELFF.

The chain recombines TRBV5-6 with TRBJ1-5; 9 bases line up with TRBD1. Germline assignment: CDR1 SGHDT and CDR2 YYEEEE. The J segment lost 7 bases and the V segment lost 4 bases, leaving 12 bases of the junction unmatched. The CDR3 runs 16 residues. The CDR3 region has the DNA TGTGCCAGCAGCCGAGGGACAGGGATGCGAGGCCAGCCCCAGCATTTT. As protein: CASSRGTGMRGQPQHF.

This clone was seen once. This chain links TRBV6-5 with TRBJ2-7, with D hard to call. V lost 5 bases to trimming and J lost 2 bases, with 13 bases between them. CDR1 and CDR2 (germline): MNHEY, SVGAGI. The length of the CDR3 is 14 residues. CDR3 in amino acids: CASSRLSGTYEQYF. The CDR3 nucleotides read TGTGCCAGCAGTCGCCTGTCGGGTACCTACGAGCAGTACTTC.

The chain combines TRBV6-6 with TRBJ1-3; D call uncertain. Trimming cost V 3 bases and J 4 bases, with 10 bases left between them. The germline V gene encodes CDR1 MNHNY and CDR2 SVGAGI (reference sequence). This CDR3 region has 14 residues. The CDR3 DNA follows: TGTGCCAGCAGTTATGGGGAGGCGGGAAACACCATATATTTT. As protein: CASSYGEAGNTIYF.

This chain links TRBV6-5 with TRBJ1-3; D is ambiguous. CDR3 length equals 16 residues. V was clipped by 0 bases and J by 4 bases, with 13 bases between them. The germline gives CDR1 MNHEY, CDR2 SVGAGI. The DNA of the CDR3 is TGTGCCAGCAGTTACTCTCTCCGGCCGGGGGGAAACACCATATATTTT. This translates into CASSYSLRPGGNTIYF.

This sequence joins TRBV4-1 and TRBJ1-1; D gene ambiguous. Between the trimmed V and J ends, which lost 1 base and 3 bases, there was a span of 6 bases. This CDR3 is built from 13 residues. Looked up from germline, CDR1 is MGHRA and CDR2 is YSYEKL. The CDR3 loop reads CASSQGGHTEAFF. The DNA for the CDR3 is TGCGCCAGCAGCCAAGGTGGGCACACTGAAGCTTTCTTT.

The chain joins TRBV11-3 to TRBJ2-1; 13 bases are shared with TRBD2. The length of the CDR3 is 18 residues. Per the germline V gene, CDR1 is SGHNT and CDR2 is YENEEA. V trimming: 7 bases; J trimming: 0 bases; junction bases outside the gene matches: 9. CDR3 region: CASTKEGLAGSSYNEQFF. DNA for the CDR3: TGTGCCAGCACTAAAGAGGGACTAGCGGGGAGCTCCTACAATGAGCAGTTCTTC.

The chain couples TRBV11-3 to TRBJ2-2; 12 nucleotides match TRBD2. The germline gives CDR1 SGHNT, CDR2 YENEEA. CDR3 length equals 20 residues. V lost 2 bases to trimming and J lost 6 bases; unmatched junction nucleotides: 16. The CDR3 loop reads CASSLLLAGGPEEGSGELFF. The CDR3 nucleotides read TGTGCCAGCAGCTTACTCCTAGCGGGAGGGCCAGAGGAGGGGTCCGGGGAGCTGTTTTTT.

The chain combines TRBV6-5 with TRBJ1-1, with 8 bases fitting TRBD1. The CDR3 is 15 amino acids. Trimming at V came to 2 bases and at J to 6 bases, leaving 8 bases not matched to a gene. CDR1 is MNHEY, CDR2 SVGAGI, per germline. Written as DNA, the CDR3 is TGTGCCAGCAGTTACAAAGCAGGGGGCGGGGCTGAAGCTTTCTTT. Encoded protein: CASSYKAGGGAEAFF.

The V and J genes are TRBV27 and TRBJ2-7; D might be TRBD1 (5 bases). Germline values: CDR1 MNHEY, CDR2 SMNVEV (reference sequence). The CDR3 sequence is 12 residues long. Trimming left V 6 bases short and J 3 bases short, with 9 bases between. CDR3: CASSLQGYEQYF. The DNA of the CDR3 is TGTGCCAGCAGCCTGCAGGGCTACGAGCAGTACTTC.

This chain joins TRBV27 and TRBJ2-4; 10 positions match TRBD1. After removal of 4 bases from V and 7 bases from J, the junction contained 7 bases not matched to a gene. CDR1 MNHEY and CDR2 SMNVEV come from the germline V gene (reference sequence). CDR3 length: 15 amino acids. For the CDR3, the DNA is TGTGCCAGCAGTTCCGGGACAGGGGTTGACAACATTCAGTACTTC. Residues: CASSSGTGVDNIQYF.

V and J are TRBV6-5 and TRBJ2-7; 8 bases match TRBD1. The CDR3 loop spans 14 amino acids. From germline, CDR1 is MNHEY and CDR2 SVGAGI. V lost 6 bases, J lost 4 bases, and 8 bases stayed unmatched. CDR3 in amino acids: CASRGAGGLYEQYF. In DNA form, the CDR3 reads TGTGCCAGCAGGGGGGCAGGGGGCTTGTACGAGCAGTACTTC.

This sequence joins TRBV27 and TRBJ2-7; D is perhaps TRBD1 (5 bases). The V end lost 5 bases, the J end lost 5 bases, and 19 bases lay between the germline ends. CDR1 and CDR2 from the germline V gene are MNHEY and SMNVEV (reference sequence). The CDR3 spans 15 residues. This CDR3 reads CASSPLDGRGHEQYF. Here the CDR3 DNA reads TGTGCCAGCAGTCCCTTGGATGGTAGGGGTCACGAGCAGTACTTC.

The CDR3 spells CASSEITGVETQYF. The CDR3 DNA sequence: TGTGCCAGCAGCGAAATAACAGGGGTAGAGACCCAGTACTTC. This chain links TRBV7-9 with TRBJ2-5; the match to TRBD1 covers 7 bases. The CDR3 loop spans 14 amino acids. Germline loops: CDR1 SEHNR, CDR2 FQNEAQ (reference sequence). With 5 bases clipped from V and 4 bases from J, the junction kept 7 bases outside the gene matches.

This chain uses TRBV4-1 with TRBJ2-5, with D maybe TRBD2 (6 bases). Trimming cost V 0 bases and J 4 bases, with 12 bases left between them. CDR3 length: 15 amino acids. Germline CDR1 reads MGHRA; CDR2 reads YSYEKL. The CDR3 sequence is CASSQDQSGRETQYF. In DNA form, the CDR3 reads TGCGCCAGCAGCCAAGATCAGTCCGGGAGAGAGACCCAGTACTTC.

A single count supports this clone. The chain couples TRBV7-9 to TRBJ1-2; perhaps TRBD1 as D (5 bases). V gave up 3 bases and J gave up 3 bases, with 8 bases separating them. This CDR3 comprises 13 residues. Looked up from germline, CDR1 is SEHNR and CDR2 is FQNEAQ (reference sequence). CDR3 protein: CASSLDTDYGYTF. CDR3 nucleotide sequence: TGTGCCAGCAGCTTGGACACGGACTATGGCTACACCTTC.

The sample holds one count of this clone. The chain carries TRBV7-2 and TRBJ2-2; tentative D call: TRBD2 (6 bases). The CDR3 is 15 amino acids. Germline lookup yields CDR1 SGHTA and CDR2 FQGNSA. Trimming stripped 4 bases from V and 7 bases from J, with 16 bases between. CDR3 residues: CASSYPSGGDGELFF. The DNA of the CDR3 is TGTGCCAGCAGCTACCCCAGCGGAGGGGACGGGGAGCTGTTTTTT.

The chain is built from TRBV4-2 and TRBJ2-2; D not resolved. V lost 0 bases and J 6 bases, leaving 5 bases between the germline ends. CDR3 length: 13 amino acids. The germline V gene has CDR1 LGHNA and CDR2 YNFKEQ. CDR3 sequence reads: CASSQDLAGELFF. CDR3 coding DNA: TGTGCCAGCAGCCAAGATCTCGCCGGGGAGCTGTTTTTT.

This chain joins TRBV2 and TRBJ2-7; D remains unclear. The V gene lost 2 bases and the J gene lost 2 bases, with 13 bases spanning the gap. CDR1 is SNHLY and CDR2 is FYNNEI in the germline V gene. The CDR3 runs 15 residues. The CDR3 region has the DNA TGTGCCAGCAGTGAAAGACCCGACACCCCCTACGAGCAGTACTTC. This translates into CASSERPDTPYEQYF.

The chain couples TRBV5-6 to TRBJ1-1; D is undetermined. Germline V CDR1 and CDR2: SGHDT, YYEEEE. The CDR3 runs 12 residues. The V and J ends lost 3 bases and 2 bases respectively, with 5 bases between them. Here the CDR3 DNA reads TGTGCCAGCAGCTACGGTAACACTGAAGCTTTCTTT. Translated, it gives CASSYGNTEAFF.

The J gene is TRBJ1-1, the V gene TRBV30, with D unclear. Germline CDR1 GTSNPN, CDR2 SVGIG (reference sequence). V lost 4 bases, J lost 2 bases, and 11 bases lay in between. The CDR3 spans 13 residues. In DNA, the CDR3 is TGTGCCTGGAAGTTGGAACTAAACACTGAAGCTTTCTTT. It translates to CAWKLELNTEAFF.

The gene calls are TRBV5-1 and TRBJ2-1, with 7 nucleotides matching TRBD1. Per the germline V gene, CDR1 is SGHRS and CDR2 is YFSETQ. The V and J ends lost 7 bases and 1 base, in that order; junction bases with no gene match: 2. CDR3 length: 13 residues. The chain's CDR3 is CASGQESYNEQFF. The CDR3 nucleotides are TGCGCCAGCGGACAGGAGTCCTACAATGAGCAGTTCTTC.

The chain's CDR3 is CASSPPGQGYYGYTF. For the CDR3, the DNA is TGTGCCAGCAGCCCTCCGGGACAGGGGTACTATGGCTACACCTTC. J is TRBJ1-2 and V is TRBV7-2; 10 nucleotides line up with TRBD1. The CDR3 consists of 15 residues. Germline loops: CDR1 SGHTA, CDR2 FQGNSA. Trimming at V came to 5 bases and at J to 3 bases, leaving 6 bases not matched to a gene.

The V call is TRBV6-5, the J call TRBJ1-6; TRBD1 matches 9 bases. CDR1 and CDR2 (germline): MNHEY, SVGAGI. This CDR3 is built from 14 residues. J gave up 8 bases and V 6 bases, and 5 bases lay outside the gene matches. This CDR3 is CASRLTGGDSPLHF. CDR3 nucleotide sequence: TGTGCCAGCAGGCTGACAGGGGGTGATTCACCCCTCCACTTT.